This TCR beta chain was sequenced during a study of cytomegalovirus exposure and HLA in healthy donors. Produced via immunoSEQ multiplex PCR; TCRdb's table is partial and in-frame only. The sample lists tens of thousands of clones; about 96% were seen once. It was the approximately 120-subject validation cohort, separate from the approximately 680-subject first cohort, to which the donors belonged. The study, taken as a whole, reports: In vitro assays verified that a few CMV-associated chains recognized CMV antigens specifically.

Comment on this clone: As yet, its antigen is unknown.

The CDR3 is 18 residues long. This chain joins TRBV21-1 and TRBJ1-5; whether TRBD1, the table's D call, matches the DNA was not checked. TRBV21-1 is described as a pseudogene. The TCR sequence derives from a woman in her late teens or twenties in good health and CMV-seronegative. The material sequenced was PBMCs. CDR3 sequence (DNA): TGTGCCAGCAGCAAAGCGCGGGGGACAGGGGGCTGCAATCAGCCCCAGCATTTT. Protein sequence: CASSKARGTGGCNQPQHF.